A selection of T cell receptor beta chains follows, all from one sample in a study of technical replicates of blood from a handful of donors. Sequenced by immunoSEQ multiplex PCR; TCRdb stores in-frame clones only, minus some. The table includes more than 70,000 clones, around 97% detected once. The sequenced material came from T cells isolated from PBMCs. Receptors originate from a human donor in good health. The CDR3 runs from the conserved cysteine through the conserved F or W. A D gene is named only where the DNA matches it firmly. Size is omitted from some rows. Given values are once, few, many or a class for expanded clones.

TRBV19	TRBD1	NA	TRBJ2-2	CASSGQGGTGELFF	TGTGCCAGTAGCGGACAGGGGGGCACCGGGGAGCTGTTTTTT
TRBV4-1	TRBD1	NA	TRBJ1-1	CASSHGTGTEAFF	TGCGCCAGCAGCCATGGGACAGGCACTGAAGCTTTCTTT
TRBV2	NA	NA	TRBJ1-1	CASFRQLNTEAFF	TGTGCCAGCTTTCGACAGTTGAACACTGAAGCTTTCTTT
TRBV7-9	NA	NA	TRBJ1-4	CASSLSTGNEKLFF	TGTGCCAGCAGCTTATCAACGGGTAATGAAAAACTGTTTTTT
TRBV27	NA	once	TRBJ2-7	CASSLSPPMSEVIDEQYF	TGTGCCAGCAGTTTATCGCCCCCGATGAGTGAAGTAATTGATGAGCAGTACTTC
TRBV19	TRBD1	once	TRBJ1-2	CASTKGQGSYGYTF	TGTGCCAGTACCAAGGGACAGGGGAGTTATGGCTACACCTTC
TRBV5-4	NA	NA	TRBJ1-2	CASSFWGPYGYTF	TGTGCCAGCAGCTTTTGGGGCCCCTATGGCTACACCTTC
TRBV4-1	NA	NA	TRBJ2-7	CASSQVRARGNEQYF	TGCGCCAGCAGCCAAGTACGGGCTAGAGGGAACGAGCAGTACTTC
TRBV9	TRBD2	NA	TRBJ2-3	CASSPNPSGSTDTQYF	TGTGCCAGCAGCCCCAACCCTAGCGGGAGCACAGATACGCAGTATTTT
TRBV5-1	TRBD2	NA	TRBJ2-2	CASSRRTSGGVNTGELFF	TGCGCCAGCAGCCGACGGACTAGCGGGGGGGTGAACACCGGGGAGCTGTTTTTT
TRBV19	NA	NA	TRBJ2-6	CASTSSGLGHNVLTF	TGTGCCAGTACTTCGTCGGGCCTGGGGCACAACGTCCTGACTTTC
TRBV29-1	TRBD1	once	TRBJ2-5	CSVVDQGALETQYF	TGCAGCGTTGTGGACCAGGGGGCTTTGGAGACCCAGTACTTC
TRBV19	NA	NA	TRBJ1-2	CASSMRGQGYTF	TGTGCCAGTAGTATGCGGGGGCAAGGCTACACCTTC
TRBV7-3	NA	once	TRBJ1-1	CASSPRRGGDTEAFF	TGTGCCAGCAGCCCCCGTAGGGGTGGGGACACTGAAGCTTTCTTT
TRBV6-1	TRBD1	NA	TRBJ1-4	CASSVDRGRGANEKLFF	TGTGCCAGCAGTGTAGACAGGGGGCGGGGAGCTAATGAAAAACTGTTTTTT
TRBV6-1	NA	NA	TRBJ2-7	CASSEIGSSSYEQYF	TGTGCCAGCAGTGAAATTGGGTCTAGCTCCTACGAGCAGTACTTC
TRBV5-4	TRBD2	NA	TRBJ2-5	CASSFNGGGAQETQYF	TGTGCCAGCAGCTTTAACGGCGGGGGGGCGCAAGAGACCCAGTACTTC
TRBV4-1	NA	NA	TRBJ2-7	CASSTTGGWGYEQYF	TGCGCCAGCAGCACAACGGGGGGCTGGGGCTACGAGCAGTACTTC
TRBV18	NA	NA	TRBJ2-3	CASSPGGQHTDTQYF	TGTGCCAGCTCACCCGGCGGACAGCACACAGATACGCAGTATTTT
TRBV4-1	TRBD2	NA	TRBJ2-2	CASSSAGGPVGELFF	TGCGCCAGCAGCTCAGCGGGAGGGCCGGTCGGGGAGCTGTTTTTT
TRBV19	NA	NA	TRBJ1-2	CASSIRGTGYTF	TGTGCCAGTAGTATAAGGGGGACTGGCTACACCTTC
TRBV7-9	NA	NA	TRBJ2-5	CASSLGGTALETQYF	TGTGCCAGCAGCTTAGGCGGGACAGCCCTTGAGACCCAGTACTTC
TRBV9	TRBD1	NA	TRBJ1-5	CASSGGGQGMPQHF	TGTGCCAGCAGCGGGGGGGGACAGGGTATGCCCCAGCATTTT
TRBV13	TRBD2	NA	TRBJ2-7	CASSSPSSGTYEQYF	TGTGCCAGCAGCTCCCCCTCTAGCGGGACCTACGAGCAGTACTTC
TRBV11-3	TRBD1	NA	TRBJ1-1	CASSLTGTGGTEAFF	TGTGCCAGCAGCCTAACCGGGACAGGGGGCACTGAAGCTTTCTTT
TRBV6-1	NA	NA	TRBJ1-2	CARRDTDGYGYTF	TGTGCCAGAAGGGACACCGATGGGTATGGCTACACCTTC
TRBV9	TRBD1	NA	TRBJ2-2	CASSLGQGSGELFF	TGTGCCAGCAGCCTGGGACAGGGGTCCGGGGAGCTGTTTTTT
TRBV11-2	TRBD1	NA	TRBJ1-1	CASSLRQGNTEAFF	TGTGCCAGCAGCTTGAGACAGGGAAATACTGAAGCTTTCTTT
TRBV7-6	NA	NA	TRBJ2-7	CASSFTGPSSLEYEQYF	TGTGCCAGCAGCTTTACAGGACCGTCATCCCTAGAATACGAGCAGTACTTC
TRBV6-5	TRBD2	once	TRBJ2-5	CASSYSTSGFQETQYF	TGTGCCAGCAGTTACTCGACTAGCGGATTTCAAGAGACCCAGTACTTC
TRBV9	NA	NA	TRBJ1-1	CASSAPTGPHTEAFF	TGTGCCAGCAGCGCCCCGACAGGCCCCCACACTGAAGCTTTCTTT
TRBV19	NA	NA	TRBJ2-1	CASSMGMNEQFF	TGTGCCAGTAGTATGGGCATGAATGAGCAGTTCTTC
TRBV13	TRBD1	NA	TRBJ1-3	CASSYGTGVLGNTIYF	TGTGCCAGCAGCTACGGGACAGGGGTTTTAGGAAACACCATATATTTT
TRBV9	NA	NA	TRBJ2-7	CASSVSGSYEQYF	TGTGCCAGCAGCGTTTCGGGGAGCTACGAGCAGTACTTC
TRBV7-6	NA	once	TRBJ2-3	CASAPSKSVPDTQYF	TGTGCCAGCGCACCGTCAAAGTCGGTCCCAGATACGCAGTATTTT
TRBV5-1	TRBD1	NA	TRBJ2-3	CASSVGQDSTDTQYF	TGCGCCAGCAGTGTGGGACAGGATAGCACAGATACGCAGTATTTT
TRBV7-3	NA	NA	TRBJ2-3	CASSLTGGGDTQYF	TGTGCCAGCAGCTTAACCGGCGGAGGGGATACGCAGTATTTT
TRBV7-9	NA	NA	TRBJ1-4	CAGRRGGDNEKLFF	TGTGCCGGACGAAGAGGGGGTGATAATGAAAAACTGTTTTTT
TRBV5-4	TRBD1	NA	TRBJ1-2	CASSPRWRGLGPNYGYTF	TGTGCCAGCAGCCCCCGTTGGAGGGGGCTCGGTCCTAACTATGGCTACACCTTC
TRBV6-4	TRBD2	NA	TRBJ2-2	CASRPGGANTGELFF	TGTGCCAGCAGACCCGGGGGGGCGAACACCGGGGAGCTGTTTTTT
TRBV7-9	TRBD1	NA	TRBJ1-1	CASSYGQGTNTEAFF	TGTGCCAGCAGCTATGGACAGGGTACGAACACTGAAGCTTTCTTT
TRBV15	NA	NA	TRBJ1-5	CATSSGGPLSNQPQHF	TGTGCCACCAGCAGCGGGGGACCTTTAAGCAATCAGCCCCAGCATTTT
TRBV5-1	TRBD2	NA	TRBJ2-7	CASSLARASGTYEQYF	TGCGCCAGCAGCTTGGCCCGGGCTAGCGGGACCTACGAGCAGTACTTC
TRBV5-1	TRBD1	NA	TRBJ1-4	CASSRPDRDSEKLFF	TGCGCCAGCAGCCGACCGGACAGGGATTCCGAAAAACTGTTTTTT